Detailed here is one T cell receptor (beta chain). Its recognized antigen is unknown. The record has no base qualities; no much larger clone is one base away. CD8 naive samples consisted of CD45RO-negative cells that were positively selected for CCR7, yielding a CD45RA+CCR7+ population without TemRA cells. Donors were healthy HIV-negative adults with no recently reported acute infections or vaccinations. Every donor was a Caucasian adult living in Nashville, Tennessee, USA. After blood collection by leukapheresis, PBMCs were isolated using Ficoll-Histopaque density gradient centrifugation and then cryopreserved in the vapor phase of liquid nitrogen. Analytical flow cytometry was used to check the purity and quantity of each magnetically sorted T cell population. Each sorted fraction had its genomic DNA isolated and then quantified by UV absorbance on a Nanodrop 2000c. V ends up 0 bases short and J 5 bases short, with an unmatched junction base count of 10. The CDR3, cysteine through phenylalanine, is 16 amino acids long. Left in the record is the CDR3 DNA by itself, 48 bases read in frame from the first base. CDR1 and CDR2, looked up from the germline V gene, are SGDLS and YYNGEE.

This entry belongs to a study of shared clonotypes between healthy human individuals (TCRdb year 2020). In the study overall: The cohort comprised two women and a few men aged 18 to 49 years. To estimate repertoire size and how much clonotype sharing occurs between individuals, the study deeply sequenced the blood TCR repertoires of about five healthy adults. Libraries were prepared and TCR repertoires were sequenced by different laboratories using diverse techniques, in order to increase sequencing depth and limit assay-specific biases. Per donor, leukapheresis produced somewhere between about 0.8 and 9 billion PBMCs. For each donor, three plates each were used for CD4 naive and CD4 memory, two plates were used for CD8 naive, and one plate was used for CD8 memory. Results and caveats for the whole study, not just this receptor: The genetic and exposure-history diversity represented was limited by the small number of donors. Sharing across several donors was observed for roughly 5.4% of naive CD4, about 3.2% of naive CD8, around 2.5% of memory CD4, and about 0.4% of memory CD8 clonotypes. Larger estimated clonotype richness was generally found for naive subsets than for memory subsets. Rarefaction of sorted-subset datasets indicated incomplete sequencing despite the large sequencing depth. Only blood was sampled, and tissue TCR repertoires likely differ from those in blood. Compared with non-shared clonotypes, clonotypes shared by all four sorted-subset donors had higher generation probabilities. Based on pairwise subsampling, the degree of clonotype sharing among donors was expected to be affected by sequencing depth.

Using the deep immunoSEQ assay, TCR CDR3 regions were amplified from genomic DNA by multiplex PCR. For each cell subset, the extracted genomic DNA was distributed evenly across all wells of several immunoSEQ 96-well plates, and each plate served as one replicate. For sorted subsets, 200 to 250 ng genomic DNA, equal to 30,000 to 35,000 T cell genomes, was loaded into each replicate PCR. The purified libraries were quantified using a Qubit 3.0 fluorometer, sized with a Bioanalyzer 2100, and then quantified again using the KAPA Library Quantification kit. A separate single-read 150-cycle Illumina NextSeq 550 flow cell was used to sequence each immunoSEQ 96-well plate. In the source study's methods: The immunoSEQ output contained only junctional sequences without quality scores, so filtering could not match that applied to full-length reads. Sequences were annotated with PyIR, a Python wrapper for IgBLAST v1.9, and V/J genes and CDR3 were assigned using IMGT germline references. Any read was removed if the V/J assignment was weak (E-value above 1e-6), the CDR3 was missing, or the read contained stop codons, out-of-frame junctions, or ambiguous translated residues. A V3J clonotype was defined by an identical inferred V gene, J gene, and CDR3 amino acid sequence. The percentage overlap between two repertoires was calculated by dividing the number of shared unique clonotypes by the size of the smaller repertoire. Richness of each repertoire was evaluated using RTK rarefaction, the Chao1 estimator, and Recon v2.1 estimates of unobserved clonotypes. For all TCRbeta clonotypes obtained by the gDNA method from several donors, generation probabilities were computed with OLGA. TCRdb took over this immuneACCESS table, retaining in-frame rearrangements with V and J assigned. Such tables are incomplete; in checked studies, under half of the missing clones stem from an unresolved V gene, and the remainder is unexplained. D and trimming were read from the DNA, whereas the V and J calls and clone size are those reported in that table. The sample profile shows hundreds of thousands of clones; roughly 98% of them were found once. Jointly, the top ten make up 0.25% to 0.35% of the sample.

The TCR was taken from a man younger than 45 in good health. Rearrangement joined TRBV9 to TRBJ2-5; 7 junctional bases match TRBD1. Material: naive CD8+ T cells sorted from blood. The sample's cell subset or site label, in plain terms: CD45RA+CCR7+. The DNA is TGTGCCAGCAGCGTAGCCAGTCAGACAGGGAAGGAGACCCAGTACTTC. Translated, this gives CASSVASQTGKETQYF.